This T cell receptor (beta chain) was observed in a study of blood T cells in healthy people across ages. Alongside a J-beta primer mix, a sample-barcoded 5' primer served in a second PCR lasting about 7 to 11 cycles. A single record per CDR3 protein comes from TCRdb applying MiXCR to the 5' RACE reads. In the table there are nearly 1 million distinct CDR3 sequences, around 54% of which are singletons. Total RNA was extracted at no less than 6 micrograms per sample. Germline V gene data show CDR1 as DFQATT and CDR2 as SNEGSKA (reference sequence). The CDR3 is made up of 18 amino acids. Trimming removed 6 bases from V and 0 bases from J; junction bases left unmatched: 10.

Sequencing was carried out using blood. The gene calls are TRBV20-1 and TRBJ2-1, with 14 nucleotides matching TRBD2. This receptor was taken from a woman aged 55-70 years in good health. This chain's CDR3 is CSAGLAGGSESSYNEQFF. The CDR3 DNA is TGCAGTGCCGGACTAGCGGGAGGCTCCGAGAGCTCCTACAATGAGCAGTTCTTC.